This T cell receptor (beta chain) was observed in a study of blood T cell repertoires in COVID-19. Overall study: The origin of the acute and convalescent COVID-19 samples was the United States, Italy and Spain. PBMCs, B-cell-depleted T cells, or T cells were the source of the cDNA or gDNA that made up the material.

In the source study's methods: Estimation of nucleated cell counts relied on the amplification of reference gene primers. Measured with immunoSEQ multiplex PCR; TCRdb has only the in-frame clones, and not every one. Clone size and V and J calls were adopted from that table, with D and trimming inferred from the DNA. The sample consists of roughly 230,000 clones, 89% of them appearing once. Trimming cost V 4 bases and J 6 bases; bases outside gene matches: 8. Germline V lookup: CDR1 KGHSH, CDR2 LQKENI. The CDR3 runs 16 residues. The specimen was peripheral blood. This clonotype originated in a middle-aged woman who had recovered from COVID-19. V and J are TRBV18 and TRBJ2-7; 14 bases line up with TRBD2. In nucleotides, the CDR3 is TGTGCCAGCTCACGAGACGGACTAGCGGGGGGTGGCGAGCAGTACTTC. Residues: CASSRDGLAGGGEQYF.